The rows below give T cell receptor beta chains drawn from one sample of a study of sequential checkpoint blockade in melanoma. Sequencing used immunoSEQ multiplex PCR; TCRdb keeps in-frame clones, though not all of them. This table has approximately 18,000 clones, nearly 80% appearing once. Sample: CD8+ T cells sorted from blood (inferred from file names), taken from a patient given nivolumab and ipilimumab in sequence. All receptors come from a human donor with melanoma. Each CDR3 is given with its conserved first and last residue. Fields, in order: D gene, J gene, clone size, V gene, CDR3 protein, CDR3 DNA. A D gene is named only where the DNA matches it firmly. Expanded clones get a size class; other rows say once, few or many, or leave the size out.

-	TRBJ2-7	-	TRBV4-1	CASSQGGAAGTTEQYF	TGCGCCAGCAGCCAGGGGGGGGCTGCGGGAACGACCGAGCAGTACTTC
TRBD2	TRBJ2-7	once	TRBV2	CASTDPRTSGRAANEQYF	TGTGCCAGCACCGACCCCAGGACTAGCGGGAGGGCCGCCAACGAGCAGTACTTC
-	TRBJ1-5	-	TRBV15	CATSRDPGGPQHF	TGTGCCACCAGCAGAGATCCGGGAGGGCCCCAGCATTTT
-	TRBJ1-4	few	TRBV19	CASREEGDEKLFF	TGTGCCAGTAGAGAAGAAGGGGATGAAAAACTGTTTTTT
-	TRBJ1-5	-	TRBV19	CASSIDSQGQPQHF	TGTGCCAGTAGTATAGACTCACAGGGACAGCCCCAGCATTTT
-	TRBJ2-7	once	TRBV5-1	CASSSTGGLAGGFSYEQYF	TGCGCCAGCAGCTCGACAGGGGGCCTAGCGGGGGGATTCTCCTACGAGCAGTACTTC
-	TRBJ1-1	once	TRBV7-6	CASSLSQAQPRNTEAFF	TGTGCCAGCAGCTTGAGTCAAGCCCAACCCCGGAACACTGAAGCTTTCTTT
-	TRBJ2-7	-	TRBV14	CASSQDLRSEQYF	TGTGCCAGCAGCCAAGATCTGAGGAGCGAGCAGTACTTC
-	TRBJ2-5	-	TRBV30	CAWSYGEWETQYF	TGTGCCTGGAGTTACGGGGAGTGGGAGACCCAGTACTTC
-	TRBJ1-5	-	TRBV19	CASSIWEGDQPQHF	TGTGCCAGTAGTATATGGGAGGGAGATCAGCCCCAGCATTTT
TRBD1	TRBJ1-2	-	TRBV25-1	CASSELGTGDGYTF	TGTGCCAGCAGTGAATTGGGGACAGGCGATGGCTACACCTTC
TRBD1	TRBJ2-7	-	TRBV7-9	CASSSRQGPAVEQYF	TGTGCCAGCAGCTCCCGACAGGGACCAGCGGTCGAGCAGTACTTC
-	TRBJ1-1	-	TRBV6-5	CASSYAVMNTEAFF	TGTGCCAGCAGTTACGCAGTCATGAACACTGAAGCTTTCTTT
-	TRBJ2-7	-	TRBV19	CASSIRPWGRSYEQYF	TGTGCCAGTAGTATTAGGCCGTGGGGCAGATCCTACGAGCAGTACTTC
TRBD1	TRBJ2-7	-	TRBV30	CAWRQGIFTEQYF	TGTGCCTGGAGACAGGGGATTTTCACCGAGCAGTACTTC
TRBD2	TRBJ2-7	-	TRBV11-2	CASSPTSGSSYEQYF	TGTGCCAGCAGCCCAACTAGCGGGAGCTCCTACGAGCAGTACTTC
-	TRBJ1-2	-	TRBV27	CASSPRGRYGYTF	TGTGCCAGCAGTCCCCGAGGGAGGTATGGCTACACCTTC
TRBD1	TRBJ2-7	-	TRBV7-9	CASSPGTGGFEQYF	TGTGCCAGTAGTCCCGGGACAGGGGGTTTCGAGCAGTACTTC
-	TRBJ2-7	-	TRBV6-6	CASSSRDISTYEQYF	TGTGCCAGCAGCTCTAGGGACATATCAACCTACGAGCAGTACTTC
TRBD1	TRBJ2-7	-	TRBV4-3	CASSLGTGAYEQYF	TGCGCCAGCAGCCTCGGGACAGGGGCCTACGAGCAGTACTTC
-	TRBJ2-7	-	TRBV2	CATLGGRDYEQYF	TGTGCCACCCTAGGAGGGCGGGACTACGAGCAGTACTTC
-	TRBJ2-1	-	TRBV9	CASSADSLSYNEQFF	TGTGCCAGCAGCGCAGACAGTCTTTCCTACAATGAGCAGTTCTTC
-	TRBJ1-1	-	TRBV7-2	CASSLSNGGTEAFF	TGTGCCAGCAGCTTAAGTAACGGGGGCACTGAAGCTTTCTTT
-	TRBJ1-1	-	TRBV4-3	CASSLGGFTEAFF	TGCGCCAGCAGCCTGGGGGGTTTCACTGAAGCTTTCTTT
TRBD1	TRBJ2-7	-	TRBV4-2	CASSQESGGYEQYF	TGTGCCAGCAGCCAAGAGTCAGGGGGCTACGAGCAGTACTTC
TRBD2	TRBJ2-7	-	TRBV7-8	CASSYRLAGFYEQYF	TGTGCCAGCAGCTACAGACTAGCGGGATTTTACGAGCAGTACTTC
-	TRBJ1-1	few	TRBV7-8	CASSLVPGDTEAFF	TGTGCCAGCAGCTTAGTCCCGGGGGACACTGAAGCTTTCTTT
TRBD1	TRBJ2-7	-	TRBV11-2	CASSYNRDSPLAQYF	TGTGCCAGCAGCTACAACCGGGACAGCCCCCTTGCGCAGTACTTC
-	TRBJ1-4	once	TRBV6-5	CASSHNIPTNEKLFF	TGTGCCAGCAGCCACAACATTCCAACTAATGAAAAACTGTTTTTT
-	TRBJ1-5	few	TRBV19	CASSETTQPQHF	TGTGCCAGTAGTGAGACAACCCAGCCCCAGCATTTT
-	TRBJ2-7	-	TRBV28	CASKSSYEQYF	TGTGCCAGCAAGAGCTCCTACGAGCAGTACTTC
-	TRBJ2-7	-	TRBV7-9	CASSRTGTYYEQYF	TGTGCCAGCAGCAGAACCGGGACATACTACGAGCAGTACTTC
TRBD1	TRBJ1-6	few	TRBV9	CASSVGGQGDNSPLHF	TGTGCCAGCAGCGTAGGAGGACAGGGCGATAATTCACCCCTCCACTTT
TRBD2	TRBJ2-4	-	TRBV5-6	CASSSGGGLAKNIQYF	TGTGCCAGCAGCTCTGGCGGGGGGCTAGCCAAAAACATTCAGTACTTC
TRBD1	TRBJ1-4	few	TRBV5-8	CASSLGTGTEKLFF	TGTGCCAGCAGCTTGGGGACAGGAACTGAAAAACTGTTTTTT
-	TRBJ1-1	few	TRBV9	CASSVGGEGMNTEAFF	TGTGCCAGCAGCGTAGGAGGGGAGGGGATGAACACTGAAGCTTTCTTT
TRBD2	TRBJ2-7	-	TRBV9	CASSVGGGSNEQYF	TGTGCCAGCAGCGTAGGCGGCGGGAGTAACGAGCAGTACTTC
-	TRBJ1-1	-	TRBV6-6	CASIAGGGDTEAFF	TGTGCCAGCATCGCTGGGGGCGGCGACACTGAAGCTTTCTTT
-	TRBJ2-7	-	TRBV4-1	CASSQVAGPYEQYF	TGCGCCAGCAGCCAAGTCGCAGGGCCCTACGAGCAGTACTTC
-	TRBJ1-5	-	TRBV6-1	CAPPPGSNQPQHF	TGTGCCCCTCCCCCCGGTAGCAATCAGCCCCAGCATTTT
TRBD1	TRBJ1-1	-	TRBV10-3	CAIGGGQVGMNTEAFF	TGTGCCATCGGGGGGGGACAGGTGGGAATGAACACTGAAGCTTTCTTT
-	TRBJ1-2	-	TRBV27	CASSKGVQGYGYTF	TGTGCCAGCAGCAAAGGGGTACAGGGTTATGGCTACACCTTC
-	TRBJ1-2	-	TRBV11-2	CASSLGFAGFYGYTF	TGTGCCAGCAGCTTGGGGTTTGCGGGGTTCTATGGCTACACCTTC
TRBD1	TRBJ1-2	-	TRBV5-4	CASSLTGENYGYTF	TGTGCCAGCAGCTTGACAGGGGAGAACTATGGCTACACCTTC
-	TRBJ1-6	once	TRBV6-5	CASSYSPGNSPLHF	TGTGCCAGCAGTTACTCACCGGGTAATTCACCCCTCCACTTT
TRBD1	TRBJ2-7	-	TRBV5-1	CASSLARDSLYF	TGCGCCAGCAGCCTTGCAAGGGACAGCCTGTACTTC
TRBD2	TRBJ2-1	-	TRBV5-4	CASSLVAGGNEQFF	TGTGCCAGCAGCTTGGTTGCGGGGGGGAATGAGCAGTTCTTC
-	TRBJ1-2	few	TRBV9	CASSEDSSRSYGYTF	TGTGCCAGCAGCGAGGACAGTTCTAGGAGCTATGGCTACACCTTC
TRBD1	TRBJ1-4	once	TRBV11-2	CASSSAGTAINEKLFF	TGTGCCAGCAGCTCTGCCGGGACAGCCATTAATGAAAAACTGTTTTTT
-	TRBJ1-5	-	TRBV27	CASSYGGQPQHF	TGTGCCAGCAGTTACGGGGGTCAGCCCCAGCATTTT
TRBD2	TRBJ2-7	-	TRBV4-3	CASSQGTSGSSYEQYF	TGCGCCAGCAGCCAAGGGACTAGCGGGTCTTCCTACGAGCAGTACTTC
TRBD1	TRBJ2-7	-	TRBV5-8	CASSLEDRESDEQYF	TGTGCCAGCAGCTTGGAGGACAGGGAGTCGGACGAGCAGTACTTC
TRBD2	TRBJ2-7	-	TRBV2	CASSPGTSPQYF	TGTGCCAGCAGCCCCGGGACTAGCCCGCAGTACTTC
-	TRBJ1-3	-	TRBV19	CASSAAGHSGNTIYF	TGTGCCAGTAGCGCTGCAGGGCACTCTGGAAACACCATATATTTT
-	TRBJ1-1	-	TRBV6-5	CASNQVGNTEAFF	TGTGCCAGCAACCAGGTGGGGAACACTGAAGCTTTCTTT
-	TRBJ1-1	-	TRBV28	CASSLWGGTEAFF	TGTGCCAGCAGTTTATGGGGGGGCACTGAAGCTTTCTTT
-	TRBJ2-7	once	TRBV27	CASRADPPRVWSYEQYF	TGTGCCAGCAGGGCCGACCCTCCCAGGGTTTGGAGCTACGAGCAGTACTTC